These 6 T cell receptor beta chains were all obtained from the same sample, sequenced in a study of T cell responses to AZD1222 COVID-19 vaccine. Only in-frame clones appear in the TCRdb table, and some are missing; sequencing was by immunoSEQ multiplex PCR. Here the sample spans about 110,000 clones, around 87% being singletons. The material sequenced was peripheral blood, taken on day 0 of AZD1222 vaccination. These receptor sequences come from an adult in good health.

The V and J genes are TRBV5-5 and TRBJ1-5, with D uncertain. Germline V gene lookup returns CDR1 SGHKS and CDR2 YYEKEE (reference sequence). V was pared by 2 bases and J by 10 bases, with 16 bases between. The CDR3 consists of 14 residues. This CDR3 reads CASSFGSYIFPQHF. The DNA of the CDR3 is TGTGCCAGCAGCTTCGGGAGCTATATCTTCCCCCAGCATTTT.

The V and J genes are TRBV6-2 or TRBV6-3 and TRBJ1-1; possibly TRBD1 for D (5 bases). The germline V and J ends were trimmed by 5 bases and 5 bases, with 18 bases remaining between them. The CDR3 loop spans 15 amino acids. Germline values: CDR1 MNHEY, CDR2 SVGEGT. The CDR3 nucleotides read TGTGCCAGCAGTCAAGGGACGAACGGAGTGACTGAAGCTTTCTTT. Protein: CASSQGTNGVTEAFF.

The V call is TRBV4-1, the J call TRBJ2-3, with 9 positions matching TRBD2. Trimming cost V 3 bases and J 8 bases; bases outside gene matches: 12. The CDR3 is 16 residues long. Germline V gene sequence: CDR1 MGHRA, CDR2 YSYEKL. The CDR3 protein is CASSQGRASGMRTQYF. CDR3 in DNA: TGCGCCAGCAGCCAGGGTAGGGCTAGCGGGATGCGTACGCAGTATTTT.

The rearrangement links TRBV18 to TRBJ2-6; D perhaps matches TRBD1 (5 bases). With 5 bases removed from V and 1 base from J, the gap between germline ends came to 9 bases. Germline values: CDR1 KGHSH, CDR2 LQKENI. The CDR3 extends over 15 amino acids. In nucleotides, the CDR3 is TGTGCCAGCTCATCCAGGGTGTCTGGGGCCAACGTCCTGACTTTC. This translates into CASSSRVSGANVLTF.

The V and J genes are TRBV24-1 and TRBJ2-4; TRBD2 matches 8 bases. Trimming at V came to 7 bases and at J to 3 bases, leaving 4 bases not matched to a gene. This CDR3 comprises 14 residues. CDR1 and CDR2 (germline): KGHDR, SFDVKD. The CDR3 protein is CATSAGGGKNIQYF. For the CDR3, the DNA is TGTGCCACCAGCGCGGGGGGCGGCAAAAACATTCAGTACTTC.

V gene TRBV19 combines with J gene TRBJ1-2; tentatively, D is TRBD1 (6 bases). Germline assignment: CDR1 LNHDA and CDR2 SQIVND (reference sequence). This CDR3 is 16 amino acids long. The V end was cut by 7 bases, the J end by 0 bases, with 18 bases between. This chain's CDR3 is CASKAGNREANYGYTF. CDR3 nucleotides: TGTGCCAGTAAGGCCGGTAACAGGGAAGCTAACTATGGCTACACCTTC.